This TCR beta chain was recovered during a study of shared clonotypes between healthy human individuals (dated by TCRdb to between 2020 and 2021). As for the study more broadly: The cohort comprised two women and a few men aged 18 to 49 years. For each donor, CD4 naive and CD4 memory were each given three plates, CD8 naive was given two plates, and CD8 memory was given one plate. To estimate repertoire size and how much clonotype sharing occurs between individuals, the study deeply sequenced the blood TCR repertoires of about five healthy adults. Libraries were prepared and TCR repertoires were sequenced by different laboratories using diverse techniques, in order to increase sequencing depth and limit assay-specific biases. Between about 0.85 and 9.5 billion PBMCs per donor were obtained by leukapheresis.

V is cut by 4 bases and J by 4 bases, and the space between the germline ends is 5 bases. CDR1 and CDR2 were assigned from the germline V gene as MNHEY and SVGAGI. Its CDR3 holds 12 amino acids, cysteine through phenylalanine. Only CDR3 DNA remains: 36 bases, in frame from the first base. The donors were healthy, HIV-negative adults with no recently reported acute infections or vaccinations. Every donor was a Caucasian adult residing in Nashville, Tennessee, USA. CD4+ T cells were enriched by magnetic negative selection, after which naive cells were positively selected on CD45RA and the negative fraction was taken as the memory subset. After blood collection by leukapheresis, PBMCs were isolated using Ficoll-Histopaque density gradient centrifugation and then cryopreserved in the vapor phase of liquid nitrogen. Purity and quantity of every magnetically sorted T cell population were checked by analytical flow cytometry. Genomic DNA was isolated from each sorted fraction and quantified by UV absorbance on a Nanodrop 2000c.

Using the deep immunoSEQ assay, TCR CDR3 regions were amplified from genomic DNA by multiplex PCR. Extracted genomic DNA from each cell subset was distributed evenly across all wells of several immunoSEQ 96-well plates, and each plate was treated as a replicate. Each replicate PCR for sorted subsets received around 0.2 ug genomic DNA, equal to tens of thousands of T cell genomes. Purified libraries were measured with a Qubit 3.0 fluorometer, size-checked on a Bioanalyzer 2100, and measured again with the KAPA Library Quantification kit. A separate single-read 150-cycle Illumina NextSeq 550 flow cell was used to sequence each immunoSEQ 96-well plate. Per the authors' processing: The immunoSEQ output contained only junctional sequences without quality scores, so filtering could not match that applied to full-length reads. To assign V/J genes and CDR3, sequences were annotated against IMGT germline references using PyIR, a Python wrapper for IgBLAST v1.9. Reads were filtered out if the reads had weak V/J assignments (E-value above 1e-6), no CDR3, stop codons, out-of-frame junctions, or ambiguous translated residues. V3J clonotypes were defined as sequences sharing an identical inferred V gene, J gene, and CDR3 amino acid sequence. Percentage overlap between repertoires was calculated by dividing the number of shared unique clonotypes by the size of the smaller repertoire. RTK rarefaction, the Chao1 estimator, and Recon v2.1 estimates of unobserved clonotypes were used to assess repertoire richness. Generation probabilities were computed with OLGA for all TCRbeta clonotypes obtained by the gDNA method from several donors. Held by TCRdb, this immuneACCESS table contains in-frame sequences only and omits some clones. Under half of the omission traces to an unresolved V gene where checked; the cause of the rest is unknown. V and J calls and clone size are those listed in that table; D and trimming were worked out from the DNA. The sample table records roughly 2,500,000 clones; 90% to 95% of these occur just once. Around 0.37% of the sample is held by the ten biggest clonotypes.

As regards this clone: The clone's antigen remains unknown. No base quality information exists; no much larger clone differs at one position.

The study at large found these results: Pairwise subsampling led to the expectation that sequencing depth would affect the degree of clonotype sharing among donors. The small number of donors limited the genetic and exposure-history diversity represented. Compared with non-shared clonotypes, the clonotypes found in all four sorted-subset donors had higher generation probabilities. Even with the large sequencing depth, rarefaction of the sorted-subset datasets indicated that sequencing was incomplete. Sampling was restricted to blood, and TCR repertoires in tissues likely differ from the TCR repertoires found in blood. Sharing across a few donors was observed for 4.5% to 6.5% of naive CD4, less than 4% of naive CD8, 2% to 2.5% of memory CD4, and around 0.4% of memory CD8 clonotypes. Naive subsets generally had larger estimated clonotype richness than memory subsets did.

The source material was naive CD4+ T cells from PBMCs. Taken with the paper, the label for cell subset or site translates to: CD45RA+ positively selected. The sequence links TRBV6-5 to TRBJ1-3; the D gene assignment is ambiguous. This receptor was taken from a man younger than 35 in good health. Some clones in this sample may be carry-over from other donors' samples. In nucleotide form, the sequence is TGTGCCAGCAGTTTTGGGGGAAACACCATATATTTT. Its amino acids are CASSFGGNTIYF.